A selection of T cell receptor beta chains follows, all from one sample in a study of control samples from healthy donors and cancer patients. TCRdb's copy holds only in-frame clones and misses some; the assay was immunoSEQ multiplex PCR. The top ten hold more than 9% of the sample, which has 90,000 to 100,000 clones, about 80% seen once. The sequencing sample was made of blood. The receptors stem from a woman in her twenties or thirties in good health. Both conserved end residues are part of each CDR3. Fields, in order: clone size, V gene, D gene, J gene, CDR3 protein, CDR3 DNA. A D gene is named only where the DNA matches it firmly. Expanded clones are given a class, and other clones once, few, many or no size at all.

>-|TRBV5-1|-|TRBJ2-6
CASSFSGSGANVLTF
TGCGCCAGCAGCTTTTCCGGGTCGGGGGCCAACGTCCTGACTTTC
>few|TRBV5-5|-|TRBJ2-3
CASSPELIGFDTQYF
TGTGCCAGCAGCCCGGAGCTCATCGGGTTCGATACGCAGTATTTT
>-|TRBV18|-|TRBJ1-3
CASSPIPGQPSGNTIYF
TGTGCCAGCTCACCAATTCCGGGGCAACCCTCTGGAAACACCATATATTTT
>-|TRBV25-1|TRBD1|TRBJ2-7
CASSAPGTAYEQYF
TGTGCCAGCAGTGCTCCCGGGACAGCCTACGAGCAGTACTTC
>-|TRBV6-5|-|TRBJ2-7
CASRLGQGFNEQYF
TGTGCCAGCAGGCTAGGGCAGGGGTTCAACGAGCAGTACTTC
>-|TRBV5-1|TRBD2|TRBJ2-2
CASSLFRLAGAGELFF
TGCGCCAGCAGCTTGTTCCGTCTAGCGGGGGCCGGGGAGCTGTTTTTT
>-|TRBV2|-|TRBJ2-5
CASSEGFRSETQYF
TGTGCCAGCAGTGAAGGCTTCAGGTCGGAGACCCAGTACTTC
>-|TRBV10-3|-|TRBJ1-1
CAISESRGLVSEAFF
TGTGCCATCAGTGAGTCGAGGGGATTGGTCTCTGAAGCTTTCTTT
>few|TRBV29-1|-|TRBJ1-1
CSVEPSGVGRGAFF
TGCAGCGTTGAACCGTCAGGGGTGGGGAGAGGAGCTTTCTTT
>-|TRBV7-8|-|TRBJ2-5
CASSAGEETQYF
TGTGCCAGCAGCGCCGGCGAAGAGACCCAGTACTTC
>-|TRBV7-2|TRBD2|TRBJ2-1
CASTHGGGNEQFF
TGTGCCAGCACCCACGGGGGGGGCAATGAGCAGTTCTTC
>-|TRBV5-8|-|TRBJ1-6
CASSSLGGYNSPLHF
TGTGCCAGCAGCTCCCTCGGAGGCTATAATTCACCCCTCCACTTT
>-|TRBV7-2|-|TRBJ2-3
CASSLDSSRTDTQYF
TGTGCCAGCAGCTTAGACTCTAGTAGAACAGATACGCAGTATTTT
>-|TRBV5-1|-|TRBJ1-1
CASSLEGRGNTEAFF
TGCGCCAGCAGCTTGGAGGGACGGGGGAACACTGAAGCTTTCTTT
>-|TRBV27|-|TRBJ1-5
CASSLLGSNQPQHF
TGTGCCAGCAGTCTCCTGGGGAGCAATCAGCCCCAGCATTTT